This entry is about one T cell receptor beta chain. The data were produced by immunoSEQ multiplex PCR, yet TCRdb's version contains in-frame clones alone and is incomplete. The data contain more than 450,000 clones, about 90% of them singletons. This entry comes from a study of blood T cell repertoires in COVID-19. The CDR3 length is 13 residues. Germline CDR1 is LGHDT and CDR2 is YNNKEL (reference sequence). The junction had 5 bases not matched to a gene; V was cut back by 6 bases and J by 4 bases. This TCR derives from a woman aged 18-30 years who had recovered from COVID-19. The J gene is TRBJ1-1, the V gene TRBV3-1 (or the pseudogene TRBV3-2), with TRBD1 identical over 7 bases. Sequenced: PBMCs or T cells enriched from blood (not recorded which). The CDR3 nucleotides read TGTGCCAGCAGGACAGGGTCCGGCACTGAAGCTTTCTTT. Its translation: CASRTGSGTEAFF.